The sequence of this T cell receptor beta chain was determined in a study of T cells in Graves' hyperthyroidism and ophthalmopathy. Study-level findings and limits: Using 13 V-J features, a model discriminated ophthalmopathy from stable hyperthyroidism.

The CDR3 has 15 amino acids. Per germline, CDR1 DFQATT and CDR2 SNEGSKA (reference sequence). V lost 6 bases to trimming and J lost 4 bases; unmatched junction nucleotides: 11. Amplified regions were TCR beta CDR3 sequences from RNA transcripts. First-round RT-PCR targeting the TCR CDR3 was performed with the HTBI primer set. Each CDR3 protein gets one entry after TCRdb re-called the multiplex PCR reads with MiXCR. The profile shows roughly 360,000 distinct CDR3 sequences, 13% of them singletons. This clonotype has ten or more counts. Its matching antigen is unknown. Sample: blood. The genes are TRBV20-1 and TRBJ1-2; 10 nucleotides agree with TRBD1. The sequence came from a man under 40 with Graves' hyperthyroidism that later progressed to Graves' ophthalmopathy. CDR3 sequence reads: CSAPTTGGFGYGYTF. CDR3 DNA: TGCAGTGCACCGACGACAGGGGGCTTTGGCTATGGCTACACCTTC.